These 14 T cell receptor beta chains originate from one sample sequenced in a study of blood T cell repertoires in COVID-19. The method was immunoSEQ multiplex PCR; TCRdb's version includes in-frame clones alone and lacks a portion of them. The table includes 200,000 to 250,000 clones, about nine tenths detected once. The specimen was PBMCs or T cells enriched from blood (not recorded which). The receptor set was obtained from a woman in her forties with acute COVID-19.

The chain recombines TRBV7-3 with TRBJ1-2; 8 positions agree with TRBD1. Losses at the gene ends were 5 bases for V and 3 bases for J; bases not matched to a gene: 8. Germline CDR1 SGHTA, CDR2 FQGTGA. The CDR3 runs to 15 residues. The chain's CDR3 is CASSPRTGSDYGYTF. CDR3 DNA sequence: TGTGCCAGCAGCCCAAGGACAGGGAGCGACTATGGCTACACCTTC.

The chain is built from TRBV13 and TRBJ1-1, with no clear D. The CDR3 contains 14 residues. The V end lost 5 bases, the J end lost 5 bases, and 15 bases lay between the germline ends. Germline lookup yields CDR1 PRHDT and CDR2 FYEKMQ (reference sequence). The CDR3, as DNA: TGTGCCAGCAGCCGTAATACGGTGCGGACTGAAGCTTTCTTT. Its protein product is CASSRNTVRTEAFF.

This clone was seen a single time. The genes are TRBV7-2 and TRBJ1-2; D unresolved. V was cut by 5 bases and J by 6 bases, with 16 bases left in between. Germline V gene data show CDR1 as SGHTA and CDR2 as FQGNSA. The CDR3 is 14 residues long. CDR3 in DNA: TGTGCCAGCAGCATGGACTTTTCAGGCAATGGCTACACCTTC. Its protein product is CASSMDFSGNGYTF.

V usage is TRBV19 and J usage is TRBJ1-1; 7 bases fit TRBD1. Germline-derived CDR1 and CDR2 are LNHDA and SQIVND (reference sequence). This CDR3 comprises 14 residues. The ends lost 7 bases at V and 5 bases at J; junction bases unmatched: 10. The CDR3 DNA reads TGTGCCAGTACCGCGGACAGGATAGGGACTGAAGCTTTCTTT. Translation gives CASTADRIGTEAFF.

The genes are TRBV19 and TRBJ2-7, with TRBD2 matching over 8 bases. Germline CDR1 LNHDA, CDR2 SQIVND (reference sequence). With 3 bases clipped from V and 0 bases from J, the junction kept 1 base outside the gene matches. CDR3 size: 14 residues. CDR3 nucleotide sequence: TGTGCCAGTAGTATGGGACTAGACTCCTACGAGCAGTACGTC. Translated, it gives CASSMGLDSYEQYV.

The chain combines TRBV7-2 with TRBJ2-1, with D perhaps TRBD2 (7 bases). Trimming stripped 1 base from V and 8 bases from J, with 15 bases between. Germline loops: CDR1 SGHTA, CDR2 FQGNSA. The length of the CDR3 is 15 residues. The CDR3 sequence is CASSLVGRGGDEQFF. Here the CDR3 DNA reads TGTGCCAGCAGCTTAGTCGGCAGGGGAGGGGATGAGCAGTTCTTC. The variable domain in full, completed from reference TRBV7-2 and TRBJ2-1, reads GAGVSQSPSNKVTEKGKDVELRCDPISGHTALYWYRQSLGQGLEFLIYFQGNSAPDKSGLPSDRFSAERTGGSVSTLTIQRTQQEDSAVYLCASSLVGRGGDEQFFGPGTRLTVL.

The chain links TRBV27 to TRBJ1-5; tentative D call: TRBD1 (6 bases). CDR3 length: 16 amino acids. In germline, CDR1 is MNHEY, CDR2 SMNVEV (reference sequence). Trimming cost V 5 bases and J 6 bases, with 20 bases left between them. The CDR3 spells CASSDQGGLSRQPQHF. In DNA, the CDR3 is TGTGCCAGCAGTGACCAAGGGGGTTTAAGTCGTCAGCCCCAGCATTTT.

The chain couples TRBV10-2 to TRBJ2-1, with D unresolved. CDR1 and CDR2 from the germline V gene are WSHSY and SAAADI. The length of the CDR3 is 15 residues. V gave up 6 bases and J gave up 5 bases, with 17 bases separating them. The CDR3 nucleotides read TGCGCCAGCAGGGATGAGGAACGATGGGACAATGAGCAGTTCTTC. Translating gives CASRDEERWDNEQFF.

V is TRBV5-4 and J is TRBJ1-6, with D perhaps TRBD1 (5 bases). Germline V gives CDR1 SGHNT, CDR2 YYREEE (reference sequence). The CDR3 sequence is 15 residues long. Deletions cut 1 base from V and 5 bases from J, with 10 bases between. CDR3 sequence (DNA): TGTGCCAGCAGCTTGTACGGGGGAGATAATTCACCCCTCCACTTT. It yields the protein CASSLYGGDNSPLHF.

CDR3 nucleotides: TGCGCCAGCAGCTTGGAGTCGAGCGGGGGGCCGGTGTTTCGGTCCTACAATGAGCAGTTCTTC. It translates to CASSLESSGGPVFRSYNEQFF. The chain couples TRBV5-1 to TRBJ2-1, with 9 bases that match TRBD2. After removal of 0 bases from V and 1 base from J, the junction contained 17 bases not matched to a gene. The CDR3 loop spans 21 amino acids. Germline CDR1 is SGHRS and CDR2 is YFSETQ.

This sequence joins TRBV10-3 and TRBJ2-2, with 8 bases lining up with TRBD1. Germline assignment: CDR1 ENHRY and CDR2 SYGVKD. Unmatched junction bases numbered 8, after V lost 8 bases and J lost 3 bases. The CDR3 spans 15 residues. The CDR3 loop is CAIEGGTGDTGELFF. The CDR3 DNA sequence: TGTGCCATCGAGGGCGGGACAGGTGACACCGGGGAGCTGTTTTTT.

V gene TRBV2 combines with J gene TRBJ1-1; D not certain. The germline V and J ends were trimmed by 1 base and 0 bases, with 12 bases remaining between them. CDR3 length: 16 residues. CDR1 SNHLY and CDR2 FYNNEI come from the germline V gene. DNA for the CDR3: TGTGCCAGCAGTGAAGTGGAGCCCCCCCTGAACACTGAAGCTTTCTTT. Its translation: CASSEVEPPLNTEAFF. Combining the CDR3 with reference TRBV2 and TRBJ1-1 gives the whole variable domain EPEVTQTPSHQVTQMGQEVILRCVPISNHLYFYWYRQILGQKVEFLVSFYNNEISEKSEIFDDQFSVERPDGSNFTLKIRSTKLEDSAMYFCASSEVEPPLNTEAFFGQGTRLTVV.

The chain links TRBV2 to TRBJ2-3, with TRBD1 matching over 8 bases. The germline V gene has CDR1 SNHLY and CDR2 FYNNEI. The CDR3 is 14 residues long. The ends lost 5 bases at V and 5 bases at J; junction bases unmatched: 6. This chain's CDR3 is CASSTNRGRDTQYF. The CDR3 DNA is TGTGCCAGCAGTACAAACAGGGGGAGAGATACGCAGTATTTT.

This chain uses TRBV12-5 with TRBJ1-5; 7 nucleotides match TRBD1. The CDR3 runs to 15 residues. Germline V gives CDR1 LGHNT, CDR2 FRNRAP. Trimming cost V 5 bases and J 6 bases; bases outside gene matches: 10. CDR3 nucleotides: TGTGCTAGTGGTAAAGGGACAGTAACGGGTCAGCCCCAGCATTTT. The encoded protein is CASGKGTVTGQPQHF. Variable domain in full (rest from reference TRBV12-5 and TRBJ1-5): DARVTQTPRHKVTEMGQEVTMRCQPILGHNTVFWYRQTMMQGLELLAYFRNRAPLDDSGMPKDRFSAEMPDATLATLKIQPSEPRDSAVYFCASGKGTVTGQPQHFGDGTRLSIL.